What follows are 8 T cell receptor beta chains derived from one specimen sequenced in a study of shared clonotypes between healthy human individuals (TCRdb year 2020). The library was produced with the immunoSEQ multiplex PCR assay. TCRdb took over this immuneACCESS table, retaining in-frame rearrangements with V and J assigned. Such tables are incomplete; in checked studies, under half of the missing clones stem from an unresolved V gene, and the remainder is unexplained. The sample yields approximately 2.4 million clones; about 94% were counted once. The leading ten clones occupy about 0.13% of the sample. Sequencing was done on a sample of naive CD4+ T cells sorted from blood. Interpreted using the paper, the cell subset or site label stands for: CD45RA+ positively selected. The receptors were sampled from a man aged 18 to 29 in good health.

This clone was detected a few times. The V gene is TRBV10-3, the J gene TRBJ2-2, with D possibly matching TRBD2 (6 bases). The V and J ends lost 11 bases and 6 bases respectively, with 19 bases between them. This CDR3 has 14 amino acids. CDR1 is ENHRY, CDR2 SYGVKD, per germline. The CDR3 sequence is CAVASTGGPGELFF. CDR3 coding DNA: TGTGCCGTCGCCAGTACAGGAGGGCCCGGGGAGCTGTTTTTT.

The chain recombines TRBV5-1 with TRBJ2-3, with a possible D match to TRBD1 (6 bases). Germline CDR1 is SGHRS and CDR2 is YFSETQ. The length of the CDR3 is 17 residues. The V gene lost 2 bases and the J gene lost 1 base, with 17 bases spanning the gap. The CDR3, as DNA: TGCGCCAGCAGCTTCCGGCAGGGGCAGGGAGGCACAGATACGCAGTATTTT. Translation: CASSFRQGQGGTDTQYF.

A remark on this clone: Other nucleotide sequences in the sample specify the same CDR3. CDR3 region: CASSLNSPLHF. The CDR3, as DNA: TGTGCCAGCAGCCTCAATTCACCCCTCCACTTT. The gene calls are TRBV7-2 and TRBJ1-6; no definite D call. The CDR3 runs to 11 residues. Germline CDR1 SGHTA, CDR2 FQGNSA. V lost 5 bases and J 7 bases, leaving 3 bases between the germline ends.

This rearrangement joins TRBV6-5 to TRBJ2-7; the D gene could be TRBD1 or TRBD2 (5 bases each). V was trimmed by 4 bases and J by 10 bases, leaving 20 bases between them. Germline CDR1 MNHEY, CDR2 SVGAGI. The CDR3 is made up of 14 amino acids. The CDR3 DNA sequence: TGTGCCAGCAGTTCTCCGGGGACCGCCCCCCCCCAGTACTTC. It codes for CASSSPGTAPPQYF.

This chain joins TRBV18 and TRBJ1-1; a possible D gene is TRBD1 (5 bases). The V and J ends lost 0 bases and 1 base respectively, with 6 bases between them. This CDR3 contains 14 residues. CDR1 is KGHSH, CDR2 LQKENI, per germline. The CDR3 DNA follows: TGTGCCAGCTCACCACCAGGGACGAACACTGAAGCTTTCTTT. This encodes CASSPPGTNTEAFF.

The rearrangement uses TRBV5-6 and TRBJ2-3; 9 nucleotides match TRBD1. Trimming cost V 2 bases and J 2 bases; bases outside gene matches: 6. Germline CDR1 and CDR2: SGHDT and YYEEEE. The CDR3 runs to 16 residues. CDR3: CASSFRQGGLTDTQYF. DNA for the CDR3: TGTGCCAGCAGCTTTCGACAGGGGGGTCTCACAGATACGCAGTATTTT.

The chain couples TRBV5-1 to TRBJ1-2; the D is unclear. V gave up 2 bases and J gave up 1 base, with 6 bases separating them. Per the germline V gene, CDR1 is SGHRS and CDR2 is YFSETQ. This CDR3 is 13 amino acids long. CDR3 protein: CASSLLDNYGYTF. CDR3 in DNA: TGCGCCAGCAGCTTATTAGATAACTATGGCTACACCTTC. Full variable domain (outside the CDR3, taken from reference TRBV5-1 and TRBJ1-2): KAGVTQTPRYLIKTRGQQVTLSCSPISGHRSVSWYQQTPGQGLQFLFEYFSETQRNKGNFPGRFSGRQFSNSRSEMNVSTLELGDSALYLCASSLLDNYGYTFGSGTRLTVV.

The rearrangement joins TRBV10-2 to TRBJ2-5; 10 bases map to TRBD2. The germline CDR1 and CDR2 sequences are WSHSY and SAAADI. CDR3 length: 15 residues. V lost 6 bases to trimming and J lost 4 bases; unmatched junction nucleotides: 8. CDR3 residues: CASRLAGRGRETQYF. The CDR3 bases are TGCGCCAGCAGACTAGCGGGGAGGGGGAGAGAGACCCAGTACTTC.